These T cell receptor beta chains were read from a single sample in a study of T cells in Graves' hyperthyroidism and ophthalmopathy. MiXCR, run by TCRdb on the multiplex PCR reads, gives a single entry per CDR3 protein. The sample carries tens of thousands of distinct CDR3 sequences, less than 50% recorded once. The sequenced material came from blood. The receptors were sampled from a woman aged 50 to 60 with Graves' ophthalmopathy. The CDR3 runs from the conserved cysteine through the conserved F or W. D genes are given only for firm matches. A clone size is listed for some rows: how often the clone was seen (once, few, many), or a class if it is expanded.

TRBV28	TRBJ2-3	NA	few	CASSLSLAGSTDTQYF	TGTGCCAGCAGTTTGAGTCTCGCGGGTAGCACAGATACGCAGTATTTT
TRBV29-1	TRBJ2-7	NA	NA	CSVLGSAYGQYF	TGCAGCGTTTTGGGTAGTGCCTACGGGCAGTACTTC
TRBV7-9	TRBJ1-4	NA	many	CASSLEGLWEKLFF	TGTGCCAGCAGCTTAGAGGGACTCTGGGAAAAACTGTTTTTT
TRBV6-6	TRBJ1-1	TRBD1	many	CASSSGQGGWNTEAFF	TGTGCCAGCAGTTCAGGACAGGGAGGATGGAACACTGAAGCTTTCTTT
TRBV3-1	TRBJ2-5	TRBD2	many	CASSPRTSRETQYF	TGTGCCAGCAGCCCCCGGACTAGTAGAGAGACCCAGTACTTC
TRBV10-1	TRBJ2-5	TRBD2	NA	CASLDRAGLAGYQETQYF	TGCGCCAGCTTAGACAGGGCCGGACTAGCGGGATACCAAGAGACCCAGTACTTC
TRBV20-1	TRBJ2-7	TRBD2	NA	CSARDGGRTSGVSYEQYF	TGCAGTGCTAGGGACGGGGGTAGAACTAGCGGAGTCTCCTACGAGCAGTACTTC
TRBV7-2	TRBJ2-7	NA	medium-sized	CASSYRFADEQYF	TGTGCCAGCAGCTACAGGTTCGCCGACGAGCAGTACTTC
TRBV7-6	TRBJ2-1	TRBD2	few	CASSWYGGKAYNEQFF	TGTGCCAGCAGTTGGTACGGGGGGAAGGCCTACAATGAGCAGTTCTTC
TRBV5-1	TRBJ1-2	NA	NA	CASSLGGGKDTF	TGCGCCAGCAGCTTGGGCGGCGGGAAGGACACCTTC
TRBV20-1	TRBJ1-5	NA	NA	CSARPGANQETQHF	TGCAGTGCTAGACCGGGGGCCAACCAAGAGACCCAGCATTTT
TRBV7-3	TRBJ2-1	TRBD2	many	CASSLTGGGLGYNEQFF	TGTGCCAGCAGCTTAACCGGGGGGGGCCTCGGATACAATGAGCAGTTCTTC
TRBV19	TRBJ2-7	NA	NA	CACSIRGSYEQYF	TGTGCCTGTAGTATAAGGGGTTCCTACGAGCAGTATTTC
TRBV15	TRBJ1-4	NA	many	CATSSARVFGEKLFF	TGTGCCACCAGCAGTGCCAGGGTGTTTGGTGAAAAACTGTTTTTT
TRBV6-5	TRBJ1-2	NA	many	CASRVANYGYTF	TGTGCCAGCAGGGTAGCTAACTATGGCTACACCTTC
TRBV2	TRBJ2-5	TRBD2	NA	CASLYWAGENGGTQYF	TGTGCCAGCCTGTATTGGGCGGGAGAAAACGGGGGGACCCAGTACTTC
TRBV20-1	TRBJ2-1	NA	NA	CSATAGSPYNEQFF	TGCAGTGCTACGGCAGGGAGCCCCTACAATGAGCAGTTCTTC
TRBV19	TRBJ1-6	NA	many	CASSSGRLNSPLHF	NA